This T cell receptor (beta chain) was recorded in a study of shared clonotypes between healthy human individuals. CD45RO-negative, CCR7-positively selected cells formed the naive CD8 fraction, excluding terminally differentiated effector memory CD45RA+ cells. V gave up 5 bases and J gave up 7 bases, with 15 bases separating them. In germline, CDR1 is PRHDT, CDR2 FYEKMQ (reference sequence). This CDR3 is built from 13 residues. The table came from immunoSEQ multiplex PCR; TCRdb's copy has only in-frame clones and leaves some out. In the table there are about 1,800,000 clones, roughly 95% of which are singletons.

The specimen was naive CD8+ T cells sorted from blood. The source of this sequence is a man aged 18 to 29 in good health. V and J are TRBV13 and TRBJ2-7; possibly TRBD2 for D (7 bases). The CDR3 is CASSPWGRGEQYF. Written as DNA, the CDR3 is TGTGCCAGCAGCCCATGGGGGCGGGGGGAGCAGTACTTC.